This TCR beta chain appears in the sequencing data of a study of cytomegalovirus exposure and HLA in healthy donors. General study points: Cytomegalovirus association was listed for 170 or so TCR beta chains. A subsequent analysis found that TCR clusters from the first cohort also tended to co-occur in the 110 or so validation repertoires, with approximately 95% of cluster scores above 0.

From germline, CDR1 is KGHSH and CDR2 LQKENI. Trimming removed 6 bases at V and 4 bases at J, with 7 bases between. The CDR3 is 12 residues long. A word on this clone: What it recognizes is unknown.

Only in-frame clones appear in the TCRdb table, and some are missing; sequencing was by immunoSEQ multiplex PCR. The sample records 150,000 to 200,000 clones, around 84% being singletons. Input material: PBMCs. The clonotype originates from a man aged 18 to 29 in good health and CMV-seropositive. The chain couples TRBV18 to TRBJ1-5; D remains ambiguous. CDR3: CASSGGNQPQHF. The DNA of the CDR3 is TGTGCCAGCTCGGGAGGAAATCAGCCCCAGCATTTT.